These T cell receptor beta chains were read from a single sample in a study of shared clonotypes between healthy human individuals. Generated by immunoSEQ multiplex PCR, the TCRdb table keeps only in-frame clones and is missing some. In the table there are approximately 980,000 clones, about 80% of which are singletons. What was sequenced was memory CD4+ T cells sorted from blood. The receptors originated from a man between 18 and 29 years old in good health. The CDR3 runs from the conserved cysteine through the conserved F or W. The D gene is left open where the match is weak. Expanded clones get a size class; other rows say once, few or many, or leave the size out.

v_gene: TRBV27
abundance: .
d_gene: TRBD1
j_gene: TRBJ2-6
CDR3aa: CASRPVGQGLSGANVLTF

v_gene: TRBV30
abundance: once
d_gene: .
j_gene: TRBJ2-3
CDR3aa: CAWSLRGDTQYF

v_gene: TRBV15
abundance: .
d_gene: .
j_gene: TRBJ1-2
CDR3aa: CATSRDGLYGYTF

v_gene: TRBV5-1
abundance: .
d_gene: TRBD2
j_gene: TRBJ2-3
CDR3aa: CASSLSAGGDTQYF

v_gene: TRBV7-9
abundance: .
d_gene: .
j_gene: TRBJ2-6
CDR3aa: CASSLSRDPRPGKNVLTF

v_gene: TRBV7-8
abundance: .
d_gene: .
j_gene: TRBJ2-3
CDR3aa: CASSQGAGAPGDTQYF

v_gene: TRBV7-3
abundance: once
d_gene: .
j_gene: TRBJ2-2
CDR3aa: CASSLSRNTGELFF

v_gene: TRBV6-5
abundance: .
d_gene: .
j_gene: TRBJ1-1
CDR3aa: CATGRGNTEAFF

v_gene: TRBV5-1
abundance: .
d_gene: .
j_gene: TRBJ2-5
CDR3aa: CASSLGDLGETQYF

v_gene: TRBV7-9
abundance: few
d_gene: .
j_gene: TRBJ2-7
CDR3aa: CASSLVQGSSYEQYF

v_gene: TRBV7-6
abundance: many
d_gene: .
j_gene: TRBJ1-4
CDR3aa: CASSLERGYNEKLFF

v_gene: TRBV4-3
abundance: few
d_gene: TRBD2
j_gene: TRBJ2-3
CDR3aa: CASSQDWASGSKSTDTQYF

v_gene: TRBV5-1
abundance: .
d_gene: .
j_gene: TRBJ1-1
CDR3aa: CASSVNREGKAFF

v_gene: TRBV5-5
abundance: .
d_gene: TRBD1
j_gene: TRBJ1-5
CDR3aa: CASSLEGTARQPQHF

v_gene: TRBV18
abundance: .
d_gene: .
j_gene: TRBJ2-7
CDR3aa: CASSPLRADEQYF

v_gene: TRBV5-4
abundance: .
d_gene: TRBD2
j_gene: TRBJ2-5
CDR3aa: CASSLVLAGGETQYF

v_gene: TRBV6-5
abundance: once
d_gene: .
j_gene: TRBJ1-6
CDR3aa: CASNKKGGSPLHF

v_gene: TRBV18
abundance: .
d_gene: .
j_gene: TRBJ1-6
CDR3aa: CASSPDRVSGNSPLHF

v_gene: TRBV25-1
abundance: .
d_gene: TRBD1
j_gene: TRBJ2-7
CDR3aa: CASSVLGGQGAFEQYF

v_gene: TRBV9
abundance: .
d_gene: .
j_gene: TRBJ2-7
CDR3aa: CASSGYSKDTYEQYF

v_gene: TRBV12-5
abundance: few
d_gene: .
j_gene: TRBJ2-1
CDR3aa: CAITTRVGNEQFF

v_gene: TRBV30
abundance: few
d_gene: .
j_gene: TRBJ2-3
CDR3aa: CAWNPGADTQYF

v_gene: TRBV10-3
abundance: .
d_gene: .
j_gene: TRBJ2-7
CDR3aa: CAVQGEGQYEQYF

v_gene: TRBV5-5
abundance: .
d_gene: .
j_gene: TRBJ1-2
CDR3aa: CASTEGPLGGYTF

v_gene: TRBV7-6
abundance: .
d_gene: TRBD1
j_gene: TRBJ2-3
CDR3aa: CASSRDRGDTQYF

v_gene: TRBV6-5
abundance: .
d_gene: .
j_gene: TRBJ1-1
CDR3aa: CASRALTEAFF

v_gene: TRBV5-6
abundance: .
d_gene: .
j_gene: TRBJ2-3
CDR3aa: CASSRTGHSTDTQYF

v_gene: TRBV2
abundance: .
d_gene: TRBD1
j_gene: TRBJ2-3
CDR3aa: CASSGDRGTDTQYF

v_gene: TRBV10-3
abundance: .
d_gene: TRBD1
j_gene: TRBJ2-2
CDR3aa: CAISVGTGANTGELFF

v_gene: TRBV4-3
abundance: .
d_gene: TRBD1
j_gene: .
CDR3aa: CASSQVLTGSSYEQYF

v_gene: TRBV10-3
abundance: .
d_gene: .
j_gene: TRBJ2-5
CDR3aa: CAISESAQETQYF

v_gene: TRBV11-2
abundance: once
d_gene: .
j_gene: TRBJ1-3
CDR3aa: CASSQTGNSGNTIYF